This T cell receptor (beta chain) was sequenced in a study of blood T cell repertoires in COVID-19. This clone came up once. Sequenced by immunoSEQ multiplex PCR; TCRdb stores in-frame clones only, minus some. The sample shows 45,000 to 70,000 clones, 80% to 90% of them seen only once. The germline CDR1 and CDR2 sequences are MDHEN and SYDVKM. The CDR3 covers 16 residues. V dropped 8 bases and J dropped 0 bases, with 14 bases sitting between them. The chain has TRBV28 and TRBJ2-6; no definite D call. The source of this sequence is an older woman with COVID-19, enrolled during active disease. The sequenced material came from peripheral blood. The CDR3 region has the DNA TGTGCCAGCGGTAGTTTGGTAGACTCTGGGGCCAACGTCCTGACTTTC. Translation: CASGSLVDSGANVLTF.